Listed below are T cell receptor beta chains from one sample, sequenced in a study of cytomegalovirus exposure and HLA in healthy donors. Profiling relied on immunoSEQ multiplex PCR, and the TCRdb table lists in-frame clones only, not all of them. The sample lists about 170,000 clones, roughly 79% occurring once. Sequenced input: PBMCs. These receptors came from a woman aged 30 to 39 in good health and CMV-seropositive. CDR3s include the opening cysteine and the closing phenylalanine or tryptophan. Fields, in order: J gene, V gene, clone size, D gene, CDR3 DNA, CDR3 protein. The D gene is left open where the match is weak. The listing skips clone size in some rows; elsewhere it reads once, few, many or a size class.

TRBJ1-6 | TRBV27 | few | . | TGTGCCAGCAGTTTTTTGCAGGGGAGTTCACCCCTCCACTTT | CASSFLQGSSPLHF
TRBJ1-2 | TRBV5-4 | . | . | TGTGCCAGCAGCTTGGACCCCCGGACAGCTCTTATGAGTGGCTACACCTTC | CASSLDPRTALMSGYTF
TRBJ1-1 | TRBV27 | . | TRBD1 | TGTGCCAGCAGTTTAGGACAGGGATCTATGAACACTGAAGCTTTCTTT | CASSLGQGSMNTEAFF
TRBJ2-1 | TRBV5-4 | . | . | TGTGCCAGCAGCCCGCCGTTAGCTCTCGGTCGGAATGAGCAGTTCTTC | CASSPPLALGRNEQFF
TRBJ1-1 | TRBV6-1 | . | . | TGTGCCAGCAGTGTGGACAGCTGGGTTAACACTGAAGCTTTCTTT | CASSVDSWVNTEAFF
TRBJ1-1 | TRBV19 | . | . | TGTGCCAGTAGTCCTCAGTCAGTCATGAACACTGAAGCTTTCTTT | CASSPQSVMNTEAFF
TRBJ2-3 | TRBV7-2 | once | TRBD1 | TGTGCCAGCAGCCTCTTGACAGGGACAGATACGCAGTATTTT | CASSLLTGTDTQYF
TRBJ1-1 | TRBV5-6 | few | TRBD1 | TGTGCCAGCAGCTGGGGGACAGGAGTAGCTTTCTTT | CASSWGTGVAFF
TRBJ2-7 | TRBV10-3 | . | TRBD2 | TGTGCCATTCAGCGGGAGGGGTCCTACGAGCAGTACTTC | CAIQREGSYEQYF
TRBJ1-2 | TRBV21-1 | . | . | TGTGCCAGCAGCCCCCGACAGGGAGACGGCTACACCTTC | CASSPRQGDGYTF
TRBJ2-7 | TRBV29-1 | . | TRBD1 | TGCAGCGTTGCCGGGACAGGGATATACGAGCAGTACTTC | CSVAGTGIYEQYF
TRBJ2-7 | TRBV6-5 | . | . | TGTGCCAGCAGAATAAGAGGCTACGAGCAGTACTTC | CASRIRGYEQYF
TRBJ1-3 | TRBV30 | . | TRBD1 | TGTGCCTGGAGTCTTAATGCAGGGGGCAGAAACACCATATATTTT | CAWSLNAGGRNTIYF
TRBJ1-5 | TRBV19 | once | TRBD1 | TGTGCCAGTAGTATTTCCCAGGGGGCGAATATACAGCCCCAGCATTTT | CASSISQGANIQPQHF
TRBJ1-1 | TRBV5-4 | . | TRBD1 | TGTGCCAGCAGCTCTGCAGGACAGGGGAACACTGAAGCTTTCTTT | CASSSAGQGNTEAFF
TRBJ2-3 | TRBV2 | . | TRBD1 | TGTGCCAGCAGTGCGGACAGGGGTCACACAGATACGCAGTATTTT | CASSADRGHTDTQYF
TRBJ2-2 | TRBV9 | . | . | TGTGCCAGCAGCGTCTCAGGGAACACCGGGGAGCTGTTTTTT | CASSVSGNTGELFF
TRBJ2-1 | TRBV5-1 | . | . | TGCGCCAGCAGGATGGAGGGAGTTCCCTACAATGAGCAGTTCTTC | CASRMEGVPYNEQFF